This entry lists 13 T cell receptor beta chains sequenced from one sample in a study of blood T cell repertoires in COVID-19. Data came from immunoSEQ multiplex PCR; TCRdb stores just in-frame clones and leaves some out. The data contain some 200,000 clones, around 85% of them singletons. The sequenced material came from peripheral blood. These TCRs come from a woman in her 70s with acute or convalescent COVID-19.

This clone was detected only once. V and J are TRBV4-1 and TRBJ2-5; perhaps TRBD1 as D (6 bases). Deletions cut 1 base from V and 4 bases from J, with 13 bases between. The germline V gene has CDR1 MGHRA and CDR2 YSYEKL. CDR3 size: 15 residues. CDR3 protein: CASSQVAGARETQYF. Written as DNA, the CDR3 is TGCGCCAGCAGCCAAGTCGCAGGGGCTCGAGAGACCCAGTACTTC.

The V and J genes are TRBV28 and TRBJ2-4, with TRBD1 identical over 8 bases. The CDR3 runs 14 residues. The V and J ends lost 5 bases and 7 bases, in that order; junction bases with no gene match: 7. Germline V CDR1 and CDR2: MDHEN, SYDVKM. This chain's CDR3 is CASSNPQGANIQYF. The DNA for the CDR3 is TGTGCCAGCAGTAACCCCCAGGGGGCTAACATTCAGTACTTC.

This chain uses TRBV5-5 with TRBJ2-5; D might be TRBD2 (6 bases). The CDR3 totals 14 residues. Per the germline V gene, CDR1 is SGHKS and CDR2 is YYEKEE (reference sequence). The V gene lost 0 bases and the J gene lost 4 bases, with 10 bases spanning the gap. The CDR3 sequence: CASSLGQGGETQYF. CDR3 bases: TGTGCCAGCAGCTTGGGGCAGGGAGGAGAGACCCAGTACTTC. Full variable domain (remainder filled in from reference TRBV5-5 and TRBJ2-5): DAGVTQSPTHLIKTRGQQVTLRCSPISGHKSVSWYQQVLGQGPQFIFQYYEKEERGRGNFPDRFSARQFPNYSSELNVNALLLGDSALYLCASSLGQGGETQYFGPGTRLLVL.

The chain joins TRBV19 to TRBJ1-5, with 9 bases aligning to TRBD1. Germline trimming cut 4 bases from V and 4 bases from J; bases unmatched to any gene: 2. CDR3 length equals 14 residues. Germline V CDR1 and CDR2: LNHDA, SQIVND (reference sequence). CDR3 coding DNA: TGTGCCAGTAGTACGGGACAGGGAAATCAGCCCCAGCATTTT. Protein product: CASSTGQGNQPQHF.

On this clone itself: Distinct nucleotide sequences in the sample also encode this CDR3. This chain links TRBV18 with TRBJ1-1; TRBD1 matches at 7 bases. The CDR3 contains 15 residues. CDR1 and CDR2 from the germline V gene are KGHSH and LQKENI. V shed 3 bases, J shed 0 bases, and the junction held 4 bases outside the gene matches. The CDR3: CASSPRTGVNTEAFF. The CDR3 DNA reads as TGTGCCAGCTCACCTAGGACAGGAGTGAACACTGAAGCTTTCTTT.

V gene TRBV6-6 combines with J gene TRBJ1-1, with a weak D call TRBD1 (5 bases). The germline gives CDR1 MNHNY, CDR2 SVGAGI (reference sequence). Trimming took 0 bases from V and 0 from J, leaving 11 bases between them. The CDR3 extends over 16 amino acids. The CDR3 nucleotides are TGTGCCAGCAGTTACTCCCCGACAGATCTGAACACTGAAGCTTTCTTT. Its protein product is CASSYSPTDLNTEAFF.

This clone was detected only a few times. The chain couples TRBV4-2 to TRBJ2-5, with TRBD2 matching over 7 bases. The V gene's germline CDR1 is LGHNA and CDR2 YNFKEQ. The junction had 8 bases not matched to a gene; V was cut back by 0 bases and J by 4 bases. The length of the CDR3 is 16 residues. Here the CDR3 reads CASSQDWGGEGETQYF. The CDR3, as DNA: TGTGCCAGCAGCCAAGATTGGGGCGGGGAGGGAGAGACCCAGTACTTC.

This chain connects TRBV18 to TRBJ2-7, with a tentative D call TRBD1 (6 bases). This CDR3 has 15 amino acids. V was pared by 2 bases and J by 0 bases, with 11 bases between. CDR1 is KGHSH and CDR2 is LQKENI in the germline V gene. The CDR3 DNA reads TGTGCCAGCTCACCAAGTCGGGACACCTCCTACGAGCAGTACTTC. Encoded protein: CASSPSRDTSYEQYF.

The chain employs TRBV12-5 and TRBJ2-1; D not certain. Germline V gene data show CDR1 as LGHNT and CDR2 as FRNRAP. V was cut by 3 bases and J by 8 bases, with 8 bases left in between. The CDR3 runs to 12 residues. The CDR3 spells CASGLSRDEQFF. The CDR3 DNA reads TGTGCTAGTGGTTTAAGTAGAGATGAGCAGTTCTTC.

This chain connects TRBV3-1 (or the pseudogene TRBV3-2) to TRBJ1-2; 11 positions match TRBD1. CDR1 is LGHDT, CDR2 YNNKEL, per germline (reference sequence). The CDR3 is 16 residues long. Trimming cost V 1 base and J 7 bases; bases outside gene matches: 8. This CDR3 is CASSQGTGGARSGYTF. The CDR3 nucleotides are TGTGCCAGCAGCCAAGGGACAGGGGGCGCGAGGAGTGGCTACACCTTC.

The V call is TRBV19, the J call TRBJ1-1, with D unresolved. Germline-derived CDR1 and CDR2 are LNHDA and SQIVND (reference sequence). The CDR3 is made up of 14 amino acids. V lost 3 bases to trimming and J lost 0 bases, with 8 bases between them. In DNA, the CDR3 is TGTGCCAGTAGTATGGCAGCGATGAACACTGAAGCTTTCTTT. Its translation: CASSMAAMNTEAFF.

The chain carries TRBV7-2 and TRBJ2-5; 9 nucleotides line up with TRBD1. Germline CDR1 is SGHTA and CDR2 is FQGNSA. CDR3 size: 17 residues. V dropped 5 bases and J dropped 4; count of bases not matched to a gene: 14. CDR3 sequence: CASSPGPYRGRGETQYF. The CDR3 nucleotides read TGTGCCAGCAGCCCAGGCCCTTACAGGGGGCGGGGAGAGACCCAGTACTTC.

The chain combines TRBV10-3 with TRBJ1-5; no reliable D call. The CDR3 runs 15 residues. Trimming removed 4 bases at V and 2 bases at J, with 12 bases between. CDR1 is ENHRY and CDR2 is SYGVKD in the germline V gene. The CDR3 region has the DNA TGTGCCATCAGTGCCGGTGTCGAGGGCAATCAGCCCCAGCATTTT. Its protein is CAISAGVEGNQPQHF.